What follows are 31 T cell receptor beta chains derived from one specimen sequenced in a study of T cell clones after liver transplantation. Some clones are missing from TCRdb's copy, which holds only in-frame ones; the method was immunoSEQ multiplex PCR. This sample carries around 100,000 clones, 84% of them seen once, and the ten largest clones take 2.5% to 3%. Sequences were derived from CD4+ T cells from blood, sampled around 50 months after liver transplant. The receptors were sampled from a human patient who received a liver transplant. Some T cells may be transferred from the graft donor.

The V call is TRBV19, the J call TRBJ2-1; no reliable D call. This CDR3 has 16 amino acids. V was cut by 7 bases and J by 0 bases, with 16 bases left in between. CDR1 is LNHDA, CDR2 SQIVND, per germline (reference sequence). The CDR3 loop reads CASTIGRSRSYNEQFF. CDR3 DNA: TGTGCCAGTACCATAGGCAGGAGCCGCTCCTACAATGAGCAGTTCTTC.

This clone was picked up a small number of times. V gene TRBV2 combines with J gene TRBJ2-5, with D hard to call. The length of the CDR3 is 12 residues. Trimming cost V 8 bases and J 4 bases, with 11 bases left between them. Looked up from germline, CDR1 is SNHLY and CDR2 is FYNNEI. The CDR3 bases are TGTGCCAGCGGAACAAGGGTAGAGACCCAGTACTTC. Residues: CASGTRVETQYF.

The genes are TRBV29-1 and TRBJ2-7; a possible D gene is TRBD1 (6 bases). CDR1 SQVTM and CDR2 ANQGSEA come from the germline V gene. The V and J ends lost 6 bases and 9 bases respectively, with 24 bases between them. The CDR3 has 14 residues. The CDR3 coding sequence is TGCAGCGTCGCAACAGGGTCCAGAAACGGCGGGCAGTACTTC. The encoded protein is CSVATGSRNGGQYF.

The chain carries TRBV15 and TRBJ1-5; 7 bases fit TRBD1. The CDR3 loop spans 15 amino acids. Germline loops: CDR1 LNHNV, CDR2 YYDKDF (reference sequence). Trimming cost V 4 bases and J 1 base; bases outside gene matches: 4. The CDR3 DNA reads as TGTGCCACCAGCAACGAACAGGGGAGCAATCAGCCCCAGCATTTT. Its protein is CATSNEQGSNQPQHF.

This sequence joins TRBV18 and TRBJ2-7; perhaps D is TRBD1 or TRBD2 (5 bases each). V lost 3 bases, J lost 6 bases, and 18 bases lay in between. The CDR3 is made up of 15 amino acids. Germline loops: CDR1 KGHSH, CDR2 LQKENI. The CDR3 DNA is TGTGCCAGCTCACCGACTGGGGGTGGGGGATCCGAGCAGTACTTC. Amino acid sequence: CASSPTGGGGSEQYF.

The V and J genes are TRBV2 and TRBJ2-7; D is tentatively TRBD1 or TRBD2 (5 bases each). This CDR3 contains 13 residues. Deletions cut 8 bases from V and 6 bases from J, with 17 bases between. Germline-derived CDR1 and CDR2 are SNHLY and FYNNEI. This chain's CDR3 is CASGGRIRIEQYF. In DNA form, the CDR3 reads TGTGCCAGCGGGGGACGAATCCGGATCGAGCAGTACTTC.

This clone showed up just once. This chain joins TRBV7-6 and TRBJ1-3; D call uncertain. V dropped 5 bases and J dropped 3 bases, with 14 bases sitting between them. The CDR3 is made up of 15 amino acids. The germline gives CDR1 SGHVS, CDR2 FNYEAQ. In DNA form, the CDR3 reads TGTGCCAGCAGCCAAAACCCAGTGCATGGAAACACCATATATTTT. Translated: CASSQNPVHGNTIYF.

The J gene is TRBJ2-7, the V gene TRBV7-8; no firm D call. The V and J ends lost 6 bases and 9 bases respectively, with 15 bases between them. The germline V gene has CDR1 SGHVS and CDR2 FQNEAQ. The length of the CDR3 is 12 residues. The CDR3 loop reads CASSFDRTAQYF. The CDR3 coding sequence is TGTGCCAGCAGTTTTGATCGGACCGCGCAGTACTTC.

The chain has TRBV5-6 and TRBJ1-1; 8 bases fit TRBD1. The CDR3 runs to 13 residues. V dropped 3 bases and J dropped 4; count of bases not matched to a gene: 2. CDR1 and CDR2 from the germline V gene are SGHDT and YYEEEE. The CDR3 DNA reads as TGTGCCAGCAGCTGGACAGGGCGCACTGAAGCTTTCTTT. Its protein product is CASSWTGRTEAFF.

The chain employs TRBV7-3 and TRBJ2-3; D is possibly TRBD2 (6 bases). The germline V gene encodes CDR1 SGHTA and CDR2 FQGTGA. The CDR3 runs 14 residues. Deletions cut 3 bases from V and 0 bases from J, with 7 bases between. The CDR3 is CASSLGTSTDTQYF. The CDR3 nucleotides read TGTGCCAGCAGCTTGGGGACTAGCACAGATACGCAGTATTTT.

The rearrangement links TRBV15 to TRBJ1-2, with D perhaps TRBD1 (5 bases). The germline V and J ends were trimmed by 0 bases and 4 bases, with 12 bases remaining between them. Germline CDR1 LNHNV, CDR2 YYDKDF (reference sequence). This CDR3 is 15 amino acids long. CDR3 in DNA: TGTGCCACCAGCAGAGACGGGACGGTGACCTATGGCTACACCTTC. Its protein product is CATSRDGTVTYGYTF.

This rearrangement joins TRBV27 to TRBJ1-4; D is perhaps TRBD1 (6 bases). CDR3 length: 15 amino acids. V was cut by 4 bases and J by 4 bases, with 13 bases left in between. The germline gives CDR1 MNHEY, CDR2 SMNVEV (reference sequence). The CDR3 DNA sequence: TGTGCCAGCAGTTATGGTGGGGGCAATAATGAAAAACTGTTTTTT. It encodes CASSYGGGNNEKLFF. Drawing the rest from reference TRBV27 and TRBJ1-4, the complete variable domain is EAQVTQNPRYLITVTGKKLTVTCSQNMNHEYMSWYRQDPGLGLRQIYYSMNVEVTDKGDVPEGYKVSRKEKRNFPLILESPSPNQTSLYFCASSYGGGNNEKLFFGSGTQLSVL.

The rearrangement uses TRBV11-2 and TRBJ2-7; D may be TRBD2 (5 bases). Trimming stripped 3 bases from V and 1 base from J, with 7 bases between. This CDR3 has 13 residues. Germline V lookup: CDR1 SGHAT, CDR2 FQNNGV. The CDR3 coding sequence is TGTGCCAGCAGCTTTCGGGATTCCTACGAGCAGTACTTC. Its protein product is CASSFRDSYEQYF.

The CDR3 DNA sequence: TGTGCCAGCAAAGAGCAAGGCGGGGGGGGCTACACCTTC. Translating gives CASKEQGGGGYTF. The chain uses TRBV27 and TRBJ1-2, with D possibly TRBD1 on 5 matching bases. The CDR3 has 13 residues. V lost 7 bases to trimming and J lost 8 bases, with 17 bases between them. Germline loops: CDR1 MNHEY, CDR2 SMNVEV (reference sequence).

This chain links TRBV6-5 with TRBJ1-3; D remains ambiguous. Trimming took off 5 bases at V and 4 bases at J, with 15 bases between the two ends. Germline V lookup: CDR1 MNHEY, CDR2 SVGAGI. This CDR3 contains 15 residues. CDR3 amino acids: CASSPNRGVGNTIYF. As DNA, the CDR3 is TGTGCCAGCAGTCCTAATCGCGGGGTCGGAAACACCATATATTTT.

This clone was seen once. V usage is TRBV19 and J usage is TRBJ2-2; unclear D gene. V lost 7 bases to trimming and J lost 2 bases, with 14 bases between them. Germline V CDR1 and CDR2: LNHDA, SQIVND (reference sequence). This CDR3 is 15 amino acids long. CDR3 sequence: CASIQSTGNTGELFF. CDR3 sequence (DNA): TGTGCCAGTATTCAGTCGACCGGCAACACCGGGGAGCTGTTTTTT.

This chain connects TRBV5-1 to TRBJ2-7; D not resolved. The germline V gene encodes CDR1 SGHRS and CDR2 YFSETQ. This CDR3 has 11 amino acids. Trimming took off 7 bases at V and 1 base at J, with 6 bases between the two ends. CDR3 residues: CASRRSYEQYF. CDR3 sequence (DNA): TGCGCCAGCCGCCGTTCCTACGAGCAGTACTTC.

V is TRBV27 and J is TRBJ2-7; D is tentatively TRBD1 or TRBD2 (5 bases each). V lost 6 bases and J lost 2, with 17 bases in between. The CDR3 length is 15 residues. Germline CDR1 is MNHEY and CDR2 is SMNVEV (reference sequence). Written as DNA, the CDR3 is TGTGCCAGCAGCGAGGGGTATGACGGACCCTACGAGCAGTACTTC. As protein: CASSEGYDGPYEQYF.

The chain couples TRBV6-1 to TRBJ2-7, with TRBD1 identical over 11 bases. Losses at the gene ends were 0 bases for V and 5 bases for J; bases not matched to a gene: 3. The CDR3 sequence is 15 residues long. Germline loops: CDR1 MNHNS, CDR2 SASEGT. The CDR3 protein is CASSEAWTGGDEQYF. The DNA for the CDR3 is TGTGCCAGCAGTGAAGCCTGGACAGGGGGCGACGAGCAGTACTTC.

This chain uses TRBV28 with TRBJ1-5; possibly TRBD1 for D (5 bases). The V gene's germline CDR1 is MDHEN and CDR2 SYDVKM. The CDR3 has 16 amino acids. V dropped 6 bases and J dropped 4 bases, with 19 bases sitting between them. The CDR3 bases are TGTGCCAGCAGCTCGTATGGGGGGACCCGAAATCAGCCCCAGCATTTT. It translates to CASSSYGGTRNQPQHF. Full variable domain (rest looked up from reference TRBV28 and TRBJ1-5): DVKVTQSSRYLVKRTGEKVFLECVQDMDHENMFWYRQDPGLGLRLIYFSYDVKMKEKGDIPEGYSVSREKKERFSLILESASTNQTSMYLCASSSYGGTRNQPQHFGDGTRLSIL.

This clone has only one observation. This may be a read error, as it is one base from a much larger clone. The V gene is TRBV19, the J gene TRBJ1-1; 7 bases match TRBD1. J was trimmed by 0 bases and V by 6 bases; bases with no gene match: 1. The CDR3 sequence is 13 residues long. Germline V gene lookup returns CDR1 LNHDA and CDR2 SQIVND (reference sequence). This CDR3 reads CASSDRVNTEAFF. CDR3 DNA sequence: TGTGCCAGTAGCGACAGGGTGAACACTGAAGCTTTCTTT.

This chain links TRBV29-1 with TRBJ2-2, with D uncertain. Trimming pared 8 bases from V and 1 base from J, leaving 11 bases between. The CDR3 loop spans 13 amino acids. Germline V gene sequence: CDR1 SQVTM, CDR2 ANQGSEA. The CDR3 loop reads CSSQRVNTGELFF. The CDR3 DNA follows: TGCAGCTCCCAAAGGGTGAACACCGGGGAGCTGTTTTTT.

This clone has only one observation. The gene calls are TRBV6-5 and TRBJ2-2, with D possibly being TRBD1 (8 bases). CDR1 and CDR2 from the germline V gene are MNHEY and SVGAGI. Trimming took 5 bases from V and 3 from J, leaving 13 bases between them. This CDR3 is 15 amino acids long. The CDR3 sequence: CASSLTGGDTGELFF. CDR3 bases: TGTGCCAGCAGTCTAACAGGGGGGGACACCGGGGAGCTGTTTTTT.

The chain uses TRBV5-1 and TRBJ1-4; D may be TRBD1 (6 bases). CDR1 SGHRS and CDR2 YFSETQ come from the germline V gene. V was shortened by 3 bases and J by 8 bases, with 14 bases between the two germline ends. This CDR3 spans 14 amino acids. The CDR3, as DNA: TGCGCCAGCAGCTCAGGACAGTACGGGGAAAAACTGTTTTTT. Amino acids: CASSSGQYGEKLFF. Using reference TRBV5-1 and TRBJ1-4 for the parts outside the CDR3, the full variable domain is KAGVTQTPRYLIKTRGQQVTLSCSPISGHRSVSWYQQTPGQGLQFLFEYFSETQRNKGNFPGRFSGRQFSNSRSEMNVSTLELGDSALYLCASSSGQYGEKLFFGSGTQLSVL.

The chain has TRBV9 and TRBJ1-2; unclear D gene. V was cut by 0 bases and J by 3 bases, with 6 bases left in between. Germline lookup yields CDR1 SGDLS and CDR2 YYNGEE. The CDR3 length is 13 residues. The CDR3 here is CASSVGSDYGYTF. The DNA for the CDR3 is TGTGCCAGCAGCGTAGGGTCCGACTATGGCTACACCTTC.

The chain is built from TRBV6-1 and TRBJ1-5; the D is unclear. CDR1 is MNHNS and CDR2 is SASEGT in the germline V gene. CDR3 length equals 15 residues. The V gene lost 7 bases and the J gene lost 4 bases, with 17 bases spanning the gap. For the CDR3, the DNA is TGTGCCAGCACGGAGTCGGGGAAATCAAATCAGCCCCAGCATTTT. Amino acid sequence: CASTESGKSNQPQHF.

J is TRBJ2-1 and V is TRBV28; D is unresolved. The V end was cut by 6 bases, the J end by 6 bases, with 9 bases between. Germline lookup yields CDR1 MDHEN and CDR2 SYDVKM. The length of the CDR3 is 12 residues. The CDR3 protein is CASSSTGNEQFF. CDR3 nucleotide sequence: TGTGCCAGCAGCTCGACCGGCAATGAGCAGTTCTTC.

The CDR3 bases are TGTGCCAGCAGGGAATGGGGACTTAGCAATCAGCCCCAGCATTTT. The encoded protein is CASREWGLSNQPQHF. The chain is built from TRBV28 and TRBJ1-5; D is possibly TRBD1 (5 bases). From germline, CDR1 is MDHEN and CDR2 SYDVKM. Trimming pared 6 bases from V and 0 bases from J, leaving 12 bases between. This CDR3 region has 15 residues.

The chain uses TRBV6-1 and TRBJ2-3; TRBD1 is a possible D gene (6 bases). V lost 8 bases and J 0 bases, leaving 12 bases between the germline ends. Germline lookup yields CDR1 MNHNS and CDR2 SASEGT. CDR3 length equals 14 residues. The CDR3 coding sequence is TGTGCCAGCTCGCTTCAGGGGAGCACAGATACGCAGTATTTT. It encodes CASSLQGSTDTQYF.

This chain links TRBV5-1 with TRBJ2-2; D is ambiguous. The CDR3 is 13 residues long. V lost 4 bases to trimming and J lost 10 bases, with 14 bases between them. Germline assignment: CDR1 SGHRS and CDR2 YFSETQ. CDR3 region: CASSETHPEELFF. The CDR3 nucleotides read TGCGCCAGCAGCGAAACTCATCCCGAGGAGCTGTTTTTT.

The CDR3 nucleotides are TGTGCCAGCAGCTTAGAGGGCACAGATACGCAGTATTTT. Amino acid sequence: CASSLEGTDTQYF. The rearrangement uses TRBV11-2 and TRBJ2-3; D remains ambiguous. Germline assignment: CDR1 SGHAT and CDR2 FQNNGV. The ends were cut back, 0 bases at V and 1 base at J, with 2 bases in the middle. The CDR3 is 13 amino acids.